Detailed here is one T cell receptor (beta chain). Its antigen is still unknown. Generated by immunoSEQ multiplex PCR, the TCRdb table keeps only in-frame clones and is missing some. The sample holds 150,000 to 200,000 clones, 85% to 90% seen once. The record originates from a study of T cell responses to AZD1222 COVID-19 vaccine. Overall study findings and caveats: Within unmutated variant regions lay the reported targets of nearly half of spike-specific TCRs. Vaccination with two AZD1222 doses was followed by a rise in Spike-specific TCR breadth and depth.

The sample in question was peripheral blood, obtained on day 0 of MenACWY control vaccination. The source of this sequence is an adult in good health.

The CDR3 region is CASLGGGRSGELFF. CDR3 DNA: TGTGCCAGCCTTGGAGGGGGGCGATCCGGGGAGCTGTTTTTT. This chain connects TRBV28 to TRBJ2-2; D is tentatively TRBD1 or TRBD2 (6 bases each). Per germline, CDR1 MDHEN and CDR2 SYDVKM. V was trimmed by 8 bases and J by 6 bases, leaving 16 bases between them. The CDR3 is 14 amino acids.